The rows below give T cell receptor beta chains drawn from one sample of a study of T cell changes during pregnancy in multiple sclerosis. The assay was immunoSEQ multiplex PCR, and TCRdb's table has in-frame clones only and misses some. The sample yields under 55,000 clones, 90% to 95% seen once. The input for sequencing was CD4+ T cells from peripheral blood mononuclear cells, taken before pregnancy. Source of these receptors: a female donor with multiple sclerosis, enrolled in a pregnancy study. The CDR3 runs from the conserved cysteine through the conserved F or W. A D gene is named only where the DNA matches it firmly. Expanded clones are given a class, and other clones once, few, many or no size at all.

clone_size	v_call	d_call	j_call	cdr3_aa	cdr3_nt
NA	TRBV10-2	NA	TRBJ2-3	CASSAFSGRYSDTQYF	TGCGCCAGCAGTGCCTTCAGCGGTCGGTACTCGGATACGCAGTATTTT
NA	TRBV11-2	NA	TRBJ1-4	CASSLWGPTNEKLFF	TGTGCCAGCAGCTTATGGGGCCCAACTAATGAAAAACTGTTTTTT
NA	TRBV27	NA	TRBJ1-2	CASSLKGGSYGYTF	TGTGCCAGCAGTTTAAAGGGGGGGAGCTATGGCTACACCTTC
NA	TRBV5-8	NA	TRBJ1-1	CASRGRLNTEAFF	TGTGCCAGCAGAGGCAGGTTGAACACTGAAGCTTTCTTT
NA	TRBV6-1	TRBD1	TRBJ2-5	CASGGTGAGETQYF	TGTGCCAGCGGGGGGACAGGGGCAGGCGAGACCCAGTACTTC
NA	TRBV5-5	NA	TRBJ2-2	CASSRTPNANTGELFF	TGTGCCAGCAGCCGGACTCCTAACGCGAACACCGGGGAGCTGTTTTTT
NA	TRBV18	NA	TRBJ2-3	CASSPLRLSSTDTQYF	TGTGCCAGCTCACCACTCCGACTTTCTAGCACAGATACGCAGTATTTT
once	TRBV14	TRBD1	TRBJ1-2	CASSLLGQGKTGDYGYTF	TGTGCCAGCAGCCTTCTCGGACAGGGAAAGACTGGGGACTATGGCTACACCTTC
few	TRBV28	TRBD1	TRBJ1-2	CASSLQQGVYGYTF	TGTGCCAGCAGTCTACAACAGGGGGTATATGGCTACACCTTC
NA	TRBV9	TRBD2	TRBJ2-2	CASSVAPGGRTGELFF	TGTGCCAGCAGCGTAGCCCCGGGAGGGCGAACCGGGGAGCTGTTTTTT
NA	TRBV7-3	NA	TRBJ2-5	CASSLLGGQETQYF	TGTGCCAGCAGCCTCTTGGGAGGCCAAGAGACCCAGTACTTC
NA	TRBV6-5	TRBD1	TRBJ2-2	CASSYLGQPHGELFF	TGTGCCAGCAGTTATCTGGGACAGCCACATGGGGAGCTGTTTTTT
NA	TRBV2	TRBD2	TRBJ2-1	CASTSAGGLAGNEQFF	TGTGCCAGCACGTCCGCTGGGGGACTAGCAGGGAATGAGCAGTTCTTC
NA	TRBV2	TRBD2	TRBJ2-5	CASNDARLAGEETQYF	TGTGCCAGCAATGATGCCCGACTAGCGGGAGAGGAGACCCAGTACTTC
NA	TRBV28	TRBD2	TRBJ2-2	CASSSAGGLTGELFF	TGTGCCAGCAGTTCAGCGGGGGGACTCACCGGGGAGCTGTTTTTT
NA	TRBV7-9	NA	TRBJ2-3	CASISPATDTQYF	TGTGCCAGCATCAGTCCCGCCACAGATACGCAGTATTTT
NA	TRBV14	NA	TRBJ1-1	CASSLFRGNAEAFF	TGTGCCAGCAGCCTATTCAGGGGAAACGCTGAAGCTTTCTTT
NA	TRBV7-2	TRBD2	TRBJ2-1	CASSPLGAGGTNEQFF	TGTGCCAGCAGCCCCCTCGGGGCGGGAGGAACTAATGAGCAGTTCTTC
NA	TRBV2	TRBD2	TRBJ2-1	CASRELAGAYNEQFF	TGTGCCAGCAGGGAACTAGCGGGAGCATACAATGAGCAGTTCTTC
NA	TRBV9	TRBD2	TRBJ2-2	CASSRTSGRARTGELFF	TGTGCCAGCAGCAGGACTAGCGGGAGGGCGAGAACCGGGGAGCTGTTTTTT
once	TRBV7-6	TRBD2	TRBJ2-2	CASRLAGVTGELFF	TGTGCCAGCCGACTAGCGGGAGTGACCGGGGAGCTGTTTTTT
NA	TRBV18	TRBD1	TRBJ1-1	CASSFKTGGFSSEAFF	TGTGCCAGCTCATTTAAAACAGGGGGCTTTTCGTCAGAAGCTTTCTTT
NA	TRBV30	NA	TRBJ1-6	CAWTPGKAGSPLHF	TGTGCCTGGACCCCAGGGAAGGCGGGATCACCCCTCCACTTT
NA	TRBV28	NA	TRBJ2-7	CASSARSEQYF	TGTGCCAGCAGTGCAAGGAGCGAGCAGTACTTC
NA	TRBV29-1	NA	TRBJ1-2	CSASYGYTF	TGCAGCGCTTCCTATGGCTACACCTTC
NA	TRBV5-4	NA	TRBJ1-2	CASSLTPGAANYGYTF	TGTGCCAGCAGCCTTACTCCTGGAGCTGCTAACTATGGCTACACCTTC
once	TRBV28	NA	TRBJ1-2	CASSSQGGYTF	TGTGCCAGCAGTTCTCAGGGTGGCTACACCTTC
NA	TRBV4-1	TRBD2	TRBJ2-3	CASSQDQSLAGVSTQYF	TGCGCCAGCAGCCAAGATCAATCCTTAGCGGGAGTGTCCACGCAGTATTTT
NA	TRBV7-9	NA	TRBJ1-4	CASSPLGQSLSATNEKLFF	TGTGCCAGCAGCCCCTTAGGACAGAGCCTATCTGCAACTAATGAAAAACTGTTTTTT
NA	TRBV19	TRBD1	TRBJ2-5	CASSPGTGGKETQYF	TGTGCCAGTAGTCCAGGGACAGGGGGCAAAGAGACCCAGTACTTC